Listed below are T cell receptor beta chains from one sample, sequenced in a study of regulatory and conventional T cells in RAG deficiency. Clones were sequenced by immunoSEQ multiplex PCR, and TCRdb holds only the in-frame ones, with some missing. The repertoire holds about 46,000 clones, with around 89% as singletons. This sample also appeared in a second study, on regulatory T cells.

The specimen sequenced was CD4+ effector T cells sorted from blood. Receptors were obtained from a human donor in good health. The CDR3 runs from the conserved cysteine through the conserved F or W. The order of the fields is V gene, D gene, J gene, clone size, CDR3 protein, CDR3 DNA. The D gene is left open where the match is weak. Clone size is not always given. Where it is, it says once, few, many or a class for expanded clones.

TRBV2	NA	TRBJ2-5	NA	CASKFGSDQETQYF	TGTGCCAGCAAGTTTGGTTCAGACCAAGAGACCCAGTACTTC
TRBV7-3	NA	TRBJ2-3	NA	CASSPGLGITDTQYF	TGTGCCAGCAGCCCAGGCCTAGGGATCACAGATACGCAGTATTTT
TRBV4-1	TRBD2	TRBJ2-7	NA	CASSQAFPAGGPDYEQYF	TGCGCCAGCAGCCAAGCTTTCCCAGCGGGAGGGCCTGACTACGAGCAGTACTTC
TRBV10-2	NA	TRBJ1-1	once	CATLTGNTEAFF	TGCGCCACCTTGACAGGGAACACTGAAGCTTTCTTT
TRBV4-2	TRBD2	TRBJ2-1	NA	CASSHGGLAGVNNEQFF	TGTGCCAGCAGCCATGGAGGACTAGCGGGAGTCAACAATGAGCAGTTCTTC
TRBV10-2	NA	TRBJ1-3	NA	CASSDGSGNTIYF	TGCGCCAGCAGTGACGGCTCTGGAAACACCATATATTTT
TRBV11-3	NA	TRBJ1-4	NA	CASSFHAGANEKLFF	TGTGCCAGCAGCTTCCACGCAGGAGCTAATGAAAAACTGTTTTTT
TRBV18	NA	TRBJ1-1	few	CASSPRRENTEAFF	TGTGCCAGCTCCCCTCGACGGGAGAACACTGAAGCTTTCTTT
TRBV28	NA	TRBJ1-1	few	CASRDTNTEAFF	TGTGCCAGCAGGGACACGAACACTGAAGCTTTCTTT
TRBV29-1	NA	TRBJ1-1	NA	CSVSGRGTEAFF	TGCAGCGTCTCGGGGAGGGGCACTGAAGCTTTCTTT
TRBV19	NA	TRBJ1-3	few	CASSISENTIYF	TGTGCCAGTAGTATTTCAGAAAACACCATATATTTT
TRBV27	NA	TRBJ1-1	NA	CASSAAGKENTEAFF	TGTGCCAGCAGTGCGGCAGGGAAGGAGAACACTGAAGCTTTCTTT
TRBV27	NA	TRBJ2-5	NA	CASSLSKRGTQETQYF	TGTGCCAGCAGTTTATCGAAACGGGGAACCCAAGAGACCCAGTACTTC
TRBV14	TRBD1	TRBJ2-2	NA	CASSPWTGKNTGELFF	TGTGCCAGCAGCCCATGGACAGGGAAAAACACCGGGGAGCTGTTTTTT
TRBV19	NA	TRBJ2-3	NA	CASRSVHHSTDTQYF	TGTGCCAGTAGGTCGGTACACCATAGCACAGATACGCAGTATTTT
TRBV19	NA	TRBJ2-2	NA	CASSILNRGTTSGYYTGELFF	TGTGCCAGTAGTATATTAAACAGGGGGACGACTAGCGGATATTACACCGGGGAGCTGTTTTTT
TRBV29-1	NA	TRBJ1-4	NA	CSIRSANNEKLFF	TGCAGCATAAGGTCTGCAAATAATGAAAAACTGTTTTTT
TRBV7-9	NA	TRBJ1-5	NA	CASSLGGRDQPQHF	TGTGCCAGCAGCTTAGGAGGTCGAGATCAGCCCCAGCATTTT
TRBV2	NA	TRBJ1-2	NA	CASSEANDGYGYTF	TGTGCCAGCAGTGAAGCCAACGACGGCTATGGCTACACCTTC
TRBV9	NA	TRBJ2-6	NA	CASSVEPLFNRANVLTF	TGTGCCAGCAGCGTAGAGCCCCTGTTCAATCGGGCCAACGTCCTGACTTTC
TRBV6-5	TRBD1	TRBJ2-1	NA	CASSTTGNEQFF	TGTGCCAGCAGTACGACAGGGAATGAGCAGTTCTTC
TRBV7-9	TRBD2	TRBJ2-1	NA	CASSPGLAGGLVYNEQFF	TGTGCCAGCAGCCCGGGACTAGCGGGGGGCCTAGTCTACAATGAGCAGTTCTTC
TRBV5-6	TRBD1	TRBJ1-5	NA	CASSLGQGVHQPQHF	TGTGCCAGCAGCTTGGGACAGGGAGTGCATCAGCCCCAGCATTTT
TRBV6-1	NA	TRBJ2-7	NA	CASSQGAPYYEQYF	TGTGCCAGCAGCCAGGGTGCGCCCTACTACGAGCAGTACTTC
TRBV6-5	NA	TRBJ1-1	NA	CASSYRSGTQNTEAFF	TGTGCCAGCAGTTATCGGTCTGGGACCCAGAACACTGAAGCTTTCTTT
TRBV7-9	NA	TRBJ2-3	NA	CASSLRQRMGDTQYF	TGTGCCAGCAGCTTACGACAGCGGATGGGGGATACGCAGTATTTT
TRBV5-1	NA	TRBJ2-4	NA	CASSIGRQRSIQYF	TGCGCCAGCAGCATTGGCCGACAGAGGAGCATTCAGTACTTC
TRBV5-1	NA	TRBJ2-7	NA	CASSLEVGGAYEQYF	TGCGCCAGCAGCTTGGAGGTTGGGGGCGCCTACGAGCAGTACTTC
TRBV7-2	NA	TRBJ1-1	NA	CASSFLGVTEAFF	TGTGCCAGCAGCTTCTTAGGGGTCACTGAAGCTTTCTTT
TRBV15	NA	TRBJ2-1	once	CATSRGGIYNEQFF	TGTGCCACCAGCAGAGGCGGAATTTACAATGAGCAGTTCTTC
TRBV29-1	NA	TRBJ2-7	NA	CSVEDVGGQNFYEQYF	TGCAGCGTTGAAGATGTGGGGGGACAGAACTTCTACGAGCAGTACTTC
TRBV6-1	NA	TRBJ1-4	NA	CASSPPGHEKLFF	TGTGCCAGCAGTCCTCCGGGGCATGAAAAACTGTTTTTT
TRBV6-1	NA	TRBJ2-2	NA	CASSARRQTGELFF	TGTGCCAGCAGTGCCCGAAGACAGACCGGGGAGCTGTTTTTT
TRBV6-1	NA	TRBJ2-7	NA	CASGAEVLYEQYF	TGTGCCAGTGGTGCAGAAGTTCTCTACGAGCAGTACTTC
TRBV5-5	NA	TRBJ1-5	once	CASSLAEGHQPQHF	TGTGCCAGCAGCTTGGCAGAGGGCCATCAGCCCCAGCATTTT
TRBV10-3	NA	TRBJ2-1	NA	CAIRAPTENFPNEQFF	TGTGCCATCAGGGCCCCGACGGAGAATTTCCCCAATGAGCAGTTCTTC
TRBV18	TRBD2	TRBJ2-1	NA	CASSPRTSGVSDEQFF	TGTGCCAGCTCACCACGGACTAGCGGGGTATCAGATGAGCAGTTCTTC
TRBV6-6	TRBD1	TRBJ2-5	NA	CASSYRTGELETQYF	TGTGCCAGCAGTTACAGGACAGGGGAACTGGAGACCCAGTACTTC
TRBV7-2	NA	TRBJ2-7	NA	CASSSPETRMNEQYF	TGTGCCAGCAGCTCTCCGGAGACTAGGATGAACGAGCAGTACTTC
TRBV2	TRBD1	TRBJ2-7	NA	CASLRDRDYEQYF	TGTGCCAGCCTCCGGGACAGGGACTACGAGCAGTACTTC
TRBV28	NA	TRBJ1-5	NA	CASSPLRLPQHF	TGTGCCAGCAGCCCCTTAAGGTTGCCCCAGCATTTT
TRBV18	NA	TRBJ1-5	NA	CASSPNSLSNQPQHF	TGTGCCAGCTCACCAAACAGCCTTAGCAATCAGCCCCAGCATTTT
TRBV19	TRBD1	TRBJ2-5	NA	CASSPGTGQETQYF	TGTGCCAGTAGTCCCGGGACAGGCCAAGAGACCCAGTACTTC
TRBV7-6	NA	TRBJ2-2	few	CASSFRTGELFF	TGTGCCAGCAGCTTCCGGACCGGGGAGCTGTTTTTT
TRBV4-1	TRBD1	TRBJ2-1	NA	CASSQGDRSSYNEQFF	TGCGCCAGCAGCCAAGGGGACAGGAGCTCCTACAATGAGCAGTTCTTC
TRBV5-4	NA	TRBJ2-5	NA	CASRASGTPLPRETQYF	TGTGCCAGCAGGGCATCCGGGACACCCTTACCCCGAGAGACCCAGTACTTC
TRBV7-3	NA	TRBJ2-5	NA	CASRRLSGTQFETQYF	TGTGCCAGCAGACGACTTTCCGGGACCCAGTTTGAGACCCAGTACTTC
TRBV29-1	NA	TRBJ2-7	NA	CSVQISSGYEQYF	TGCAGCGTACAAATTAGCTCGGGGTACGAGCAGTACTTC
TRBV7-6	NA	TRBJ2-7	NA	CASSSMPGSYEQYF	TGTGCCAGCAGCTCCATGCCAGGGTCATACGAGCAGTACTTC
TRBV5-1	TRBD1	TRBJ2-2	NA	CASSLGDRSTGELFF	TGCGCCAGCAGCTTGGGGGACAGGTCCACCGGGGAGCTGTTTTTT
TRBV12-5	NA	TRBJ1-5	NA	CASGSPPGPQHF	TGTGCTAGTGGTTCCCCCCCGGGGCCCCAGCATTTT
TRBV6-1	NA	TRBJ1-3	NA	CASRRGLGNTIYF	TGTGCCAGCAGAAGGGGACTCGGAAACACCATATATTTT